A single sample is the source of the 2 T cell receptor beta chains below, sequenced in a study of CD8 T cells in ankylosing spondylitis. TCRdb fed the 5' RACE reads into MiXCR, producing one record per CDR3 protein. The table has fewer than 250,000 distinct CDR3 sequences, under 12% seen once. The sequencing sample was made of blood, either unsorted or a sorted T cell fraction (not recorded which). The receptors were sampled from a male donor with ankylosing spondylitis or in good health (not recorded which).

The table lists this clonotype with many counts. The chain employs TRBV6-2 or TRBV6-3 and TRBJ2-2; TRBD2 aligns across 12 bases. With 6 bases clipped from V and 4 bases from J, the junction kept 0 bases outside the gene matches. CDR1 MNHEY and CDR2 SVGEGT come from the germline V gene. The CDR3 length is 14 residues. The CDR3 loop reads CASRLAGGTGELFF. Written as DNA, the CDR3 is TGTGCCAGCAGACTAGCGGGGGGCACCGGGGAGCTGTTTTTT.

This clonotype was counted a few times. This chain links TRBV7-9 with TRBJ2-1; D tentatively fits TRBD1 or TRBD2 (5 bases each). This CDR3 region has 15 residues. V was shortened by 4 bases and J by 6 bases, with 16 bases between the two germline ends. The germline CDR1 and CDR2 sequences are SEHNR and FQNEAQ (reference sequence). CDR3 bases: TGTGCCAGCAGCTCGGGACCCCTCTCTATCAATGAGCAGTTCTTC. Translated: CASSSGPLSINEQFF.